These 17 T cell receptor beta chains were all obtained from the same sample, sequenced in a study of Graves' ophthalmopathy and Graves' hyperthyroidism. RNA transcripts served as template for amplifying TCR beta CDR3 sequences. HTBI primers served in a first-round RT-PCR, which a second-round multiplex PCR followed. TCRdb processed the multiplex PCR reads anew with MiXCR; each CDR3 protein has one entry. This sample has about 600,000 distinct CDR3 sequences, with under 45% found just once. Sequenced input: peripheral blood or thyroid tissue (not recorded which). These receptors all stem from an adult man with Graves' hyperthyroidism.

J is TRBJ1-2 and V is TRBV20-1; TRBD1 matches 7 bases. The length of the CDR3 is 12 residues. Germline loops: CDR1 DFQATT, CDR2 SNEGSKA (reference sequence). Trimming cost V 3 bases and J 4 bases; bases outside gene matches: 2. CDR3 region: CSASRTGYGYTF. The CDR3 bases are TGCAGTGCTAGTAGGACAGGCTATGGCTACACCTTC.

The sample holds a few counts of this clonotype. The J gene is TRBJ2-2, the V gene TRBV3-1, with D possibly being TRBD1 (5 bases). Trimming left V 3 bases short and J 10 bases short, with 15 bases between. Germline V lookup: CDR1 LGHDT, CDR2 YNNKEL (reference sequence). The CDR3 has 14 amino acids. The CDR3 is CASSQRQGYKELFF. DNA for the CDR3: TGTGCCAGCAGCCAGAGGCAGGGCTATAAGGAGCTGTTTTTT.

This clonotype appeared many times. This chain joins TRBV7-3 and TRBJ2-6; D remains unclear. There are 17 residues in the CDR3. CDR1 SGHTA and CDR2 FQGTGA come from the germline V gene. V was trimmed by 5 bases and J by 0 bases, leaving 14 bases between them. The CDR3 bases are TGTGCCAGCAGCCCCGCCCCTCCAGGCTCTGGGGCCAACGTCCTGACTTTC. Amino acid sequence: CASSPAPPGSGANVLTF.

This clonotype was observed many times. The chain couples TRBV6-5 to TRBJ2-7; possibly TRBD2 for D (5 bases). In germline, CDR1 is MNHEY, CDR2 SVGAGI. The CDR3 is 16 amino acids. V lost 2 bases to trimming and J lost 5 bases, with 19 bases between them. The CDR3 sequence: CASSYPQRSAFNEQYF. CDR3 DNA: TGTGCCAGCAGTTACCCACAGCGGTCAGCCTTTAACGAGCAGTACTTC.

This clonotype has just one count. The CDR3 region is CASSLGGTVEKLFF. CDR3 nucleotides: TGTGCCAGCAGCTTAGGAGGGACGGTGGAAAAACTGTTTTTT. J is TRBJ1-4 and V is TRBV7-2, with a possible D match to TRBD1 (5 bases). The CDR3 is 14 amino acids. With 1 base removed from V and 8 bases from J, the gap between germline ends came to 11 bases. Germline V gives CDR1 SGHTA, CDR2 FQGNSA.

This rearrangement joins TRBV20-1 to TRBJ1-1; 12 bases fit TRBD1. V dropped 1 base and J dropped 0; count of bases not matched to a gene: 3. The CDR3 runs 16 residues. Per germline, CDR1 DFQATT and CDR2 SNEGSKA (reference sequence). The chain's CDR3 is CSARAGTGGMNTEAFF. CDR3 nucleotide sequence: TGCAGTGCTAGAGCCGGGACAGGGGGCATGAACACTGAAGCTTTCTTT.

J is TRBJ2-3 and V is TRBV7-8, with TRBD1 identical over 8 bases. This CDR3 is built from 16 residues. The junction had 4 bases not matched to a gene; V was cut back by 2 bases and J by 0 bases. Germline loops: CDR1 SGHVS, CDR2 FQNEAQ. The DNA for the CDR3 is TGTGCCAGCAGCTTAATCGACAGGGGAAGCACAGATACGCAGTATTTT. Its protein is CASSLIDRGSTDTQYF.

The table lists this clonotype with many counts. This chain joins TRBV12-3 or TRBV12-4 and TRBJ1-5; D not resolved. The V gene lost 4 bases and the J gene lost 2 bases, with 9 bases spanning the gap. This CDR3 is built from 14 residues. CDR3 nucleotide sequence: TGTGCCAGCAGTTCAGCAGTGGGCAATCAGCCCCAGCATTTT. It yields the protein CASSSAVGNQPQHF.

This chain uses TRBV24-1 with TRBJ2-3, with 11 bases lining up with TRBD2. Germline V lookup: CDR1 KGHDR, CDR2 SFDVKD. This CDR3 is 16 amino acids long. V gave up 4 bases and J gave up 6 bases; unmatched junction bases: 8. This chain's CDR3 is CATSDPGTSGRDTQYF. The CDR3 nucleotides are TGTGCCACCAGTGACCCCGGGACTAGCGGTCGGGATACGCAGTATTTT.

V gene TRBV7-8 combines with J gene TRBJ2-3; 8 positions agree with TRBD2. Germline CDR1 SGHVS, CDR2 FQNEAQ. V was pared by 0 bases and J by 1 base, with 0 bases of the junction left unmatched. This CDR3 contains 15 residues. As DNA, the CDR3 is TGTGCCAGCAGCTTAGCACTAGCGGGCACAGATACGCAGTATTTT. As protein: CASSLALAGTDTQYF.

The chain employs TRBV5-1 and TRBJ2-2; the match to TRBD1 covers 11 bases. V lost 7 bases, J lost 6 bases, and 14 bases stayed unmatched. The germline CDR1 and CDR2 sequences are SGHRS and YFSETQ. The CDR3 extends over 17 amino acids. CDR3 DNA: TGCGCCAGCTGGGACAGGGGGAATAGCGGGAGTGCCGGGGAGCTGTTTTTT. As protein: CASWDRGNSGSAGELFF.

Only a few counts were recorded for this clonotype. The J gene is TRBJ2-3, the V gene TRBV7-9; D possibly matches TRBD1 or TRBD2 (5 bases each). Germline V gene sequence: CDR1 SEHNR, CDR2 FQNEAQ (reference sequence). This CDR3 contains 12 residues. V lost 1 base, J lost 10 bases, and 9 bases lay in between. CDR3 bases: TGTGCCAGCAGCTTAGTACAGGAGGCGCAGTATTTT. It translates to CASSLVQEAQYF. Full variable domain (remainder filled in from reference TRBV7-9 and TRBJ2-3): DTGVSQNPRHKITKRGQNVTFRCDPISEHNRLYWYRQTLGQGPEFLTYFQNEAQLEKSRLLSDRFSAERPKGSFSTLEIQRTEQGDSAMYLCASSLVQEAQYFGPGTRLTVL.

This clonotype was counted a few times. The chain combines TRBV28 with TRBJ2-5; 14 bases are shared with TRBD2. The germline V gene has CDR1 MDHEN and CDR2 SYDVKM. J lost 5 bases, V lost 6 bases, and 8 bases had no gene match. The CDR3 contains 16 residues. The CDR3 sequence: CASSRGLAGVAETQYF. DNA for the CDR3: TGTGCCAGCAGCCGGGGACTAGCGGGAGTCGCGGAGACCCAGTACTTC. The full variable domain, rest sourced from reference TRBV28 and TRBJ2-5, is DVKVTQSSRYLVKRTGEKVFLECVQDMDHENMFWYRQDPGLGLRLIYFSYDVKMKEKGDIPEGYSVSREKKERFSLILESASTNQTSMYLCASSRGLAGVAETQYFGPGTRLLVL.

There are many counts of this clonotype. The V call is TRBV7-2, the J call TRBJ2-5; 12 bases are shared with TRBD1. CDR1 and CDR2 from the germline V gene are SGHTA and FQGNSA. Trimming took 6 bases from V and 5 from J; bases not matched to a gene: 4. This CDR3 is 14 amino acids long. This CDR3 is CASSRDRGHETQYF. CDR3 in DNA: TGTGCCAGCAGTAGGGACAGGGGGCACGAGACCCAGTACTTC. Together with reference TRBV7-2 and TRBJ2-5, the CDR3 gives the full variable domain: GAGVSQSPSNKVTEKGKDVELRCDPISGHTALYWYRQSLGQGLEFLIYFQGNSAPDKSGLPSDRFSAERTGGSVSTLTIQRTQQEDSAVYLCASSRDRGHETQYFGPGTRLLVL.

This clonotype showed up many times. The V call is TRBV5-1, the J call TRBJ2-5, with no clear D. This CDR3 is built from 12 residues. The V end was cut by 9 bases, the J end by 4 bases, with 13 bases between. The germline CDR1 and CDR2 sequences are SGHRS and YFSETQ. The CDR3 sequence: CATHPHPETQYF. The CDR3 DNA reads TGCGCCACTCACCCTCATCCAGAGACCCAGTACTTC.

Details on this clonotype: At one end, the junction sequence differs from germline, possibly due to a read error. The chain is built from TRBV5-1 and TRBJ2-3; 8 bases match TRBD1. Per the germline V gene, CDR1 is SGHRS and CDR2 is YFSETQ. The CDR3 covers 14 residues. Here the CDR3 reads CASSAQGAEDTQYF. CDR3 DNA sequence: TGTGCCAGCAGTGCCCAGGGGGCCGAGGATACGCAGTATTTT.

Remarks on this clonotype: This sequence may be a read error, since a much larger clone differs from it by one base. The rearrangement uses TRBV6-5 and TRBJ2-7; D might be TRBD1 (6 bases). Germline V lookup: CDR1 MNHEY, CDR2 SVGAGI. The CDR3 has 14 residues. The CDR3 nucleotides read TGTACCAGCAGTTCTCCTGGGACACCCTACGAGCAGTACTTC. Its protein is CTSSSPGTPYEQYF.